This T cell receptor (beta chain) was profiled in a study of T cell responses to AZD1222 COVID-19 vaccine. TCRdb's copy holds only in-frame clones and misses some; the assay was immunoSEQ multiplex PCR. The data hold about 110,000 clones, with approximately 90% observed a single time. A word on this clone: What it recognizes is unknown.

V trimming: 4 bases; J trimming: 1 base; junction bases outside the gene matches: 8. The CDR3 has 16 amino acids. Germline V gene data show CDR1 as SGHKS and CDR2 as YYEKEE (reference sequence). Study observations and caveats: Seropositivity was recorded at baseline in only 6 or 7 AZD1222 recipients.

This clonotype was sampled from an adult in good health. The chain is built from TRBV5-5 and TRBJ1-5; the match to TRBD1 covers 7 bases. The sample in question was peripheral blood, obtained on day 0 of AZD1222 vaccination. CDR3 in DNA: TGTGCCAGCAGCCTCCTTAACAGGGGAAGCAATCAGCCCCAGCATTTT. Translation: CASSLLNRGSNQPQHF.